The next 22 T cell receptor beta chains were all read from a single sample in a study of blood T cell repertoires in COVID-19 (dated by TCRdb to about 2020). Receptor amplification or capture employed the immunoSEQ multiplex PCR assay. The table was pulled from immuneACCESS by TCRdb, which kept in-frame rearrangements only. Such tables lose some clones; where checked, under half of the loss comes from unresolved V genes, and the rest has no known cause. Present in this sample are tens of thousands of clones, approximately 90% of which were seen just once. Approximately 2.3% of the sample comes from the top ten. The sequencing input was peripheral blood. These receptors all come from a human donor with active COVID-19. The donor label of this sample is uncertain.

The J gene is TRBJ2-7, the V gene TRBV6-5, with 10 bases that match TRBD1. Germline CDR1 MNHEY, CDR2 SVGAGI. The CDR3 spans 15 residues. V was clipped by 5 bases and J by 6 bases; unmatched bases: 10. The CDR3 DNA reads TGTGCCAGCAGTCGAACTCCGGGACAGGGGTTCGAGCAGTACTTC. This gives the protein CASSRTPGQGFEQYF.

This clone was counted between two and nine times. CDR3 DNA: TGCGCCAGCAGCTCGTACCAGGGGGTGAGCGGAAACACCATATATTTT. This gives the protein CASSSYQGVSGNTIYF. V gene TRBV5-1 combines with J gene TRBJ1-3, with 7 bases fitting TRBD1. Trimming took 3 bases from V and 4 from J; bases not matched to a gene: 10. This CDR3 spans 16 amino acids. Germline V lookup: CDR1 SGHRS, CDR2 YFSETQ.

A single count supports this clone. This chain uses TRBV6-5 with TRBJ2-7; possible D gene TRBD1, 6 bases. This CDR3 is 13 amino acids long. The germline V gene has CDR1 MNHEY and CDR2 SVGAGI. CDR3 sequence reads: CAIHDRTSYEQYF. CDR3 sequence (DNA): TGTGCTATCCATGACAGGACCTCCTACGAGCAGTACTTC.

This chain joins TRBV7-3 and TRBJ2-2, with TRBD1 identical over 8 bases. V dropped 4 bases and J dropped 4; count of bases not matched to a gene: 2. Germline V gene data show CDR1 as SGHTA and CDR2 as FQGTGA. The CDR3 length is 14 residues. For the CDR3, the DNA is TGTGCCAGCAGCTATACAGGGGGCACCGGGGAGCTGTTTTTT. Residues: CASSYTGGTGELFF.

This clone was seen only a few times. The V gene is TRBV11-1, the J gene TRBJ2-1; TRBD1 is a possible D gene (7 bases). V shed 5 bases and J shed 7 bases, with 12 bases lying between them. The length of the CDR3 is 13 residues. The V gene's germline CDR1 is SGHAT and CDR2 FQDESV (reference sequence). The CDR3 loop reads CASSPGGPNEQFF. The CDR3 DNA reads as TGTGCCAGCAGCCCAGGGGGGCCTAATGAGCAGTTCTTC.

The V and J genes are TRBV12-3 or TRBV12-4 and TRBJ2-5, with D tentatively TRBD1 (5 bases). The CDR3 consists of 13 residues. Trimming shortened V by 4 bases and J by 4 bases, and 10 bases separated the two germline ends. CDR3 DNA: TGTGCCAGCAGTTCCGTTAGGGGAGAGACCCAGTACTTC. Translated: CASSSVRGETQYF.

In nucleotides, the CDR3 is TGCGCCAGCAGCTTTTGGGGGGACCCGATACTGACTGGGGCCAACGTCCTGACTTTC. It encodes CASSFWGDPILTGANVLTF. This chain connects TRBV5-1 to TRBJ2-6; D is perhaps TRBD2 (6 bases). Germline assignment: CDR1 SGHRS and CDR2 YFSETQ. The ends were cut back, 2 bases at V and 2 bases at J, with 20 bases in the middle. CDR3 length: 19 residues. Based on the CDR3 plus reference TRBV5-1 and TRBJ2-6, the full variable domain is KAGVTQTPRYLIKTRGQQVTLSCSPISGHRSVSWYQQTPGQGLQFLFEYFSETQRNKGNFPGRFSGRQFSNSRSEMNVSTLELGDSALYLCASSFWGDPILTGANVLTFGAGSRLTVL.

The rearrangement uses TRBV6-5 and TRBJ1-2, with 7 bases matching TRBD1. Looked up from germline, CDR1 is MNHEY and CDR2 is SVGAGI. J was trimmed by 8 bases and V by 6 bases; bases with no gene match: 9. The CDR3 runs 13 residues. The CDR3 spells CASRRTGIDGYTF. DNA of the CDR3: TGTGCCAGCAGACGGACAGGTATCGACGGCTACACCTTC.

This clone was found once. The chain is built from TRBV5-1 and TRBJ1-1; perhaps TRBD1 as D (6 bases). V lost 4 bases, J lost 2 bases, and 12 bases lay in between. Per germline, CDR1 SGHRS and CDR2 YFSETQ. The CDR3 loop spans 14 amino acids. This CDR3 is CASSPGALNTEAFF. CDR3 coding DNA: TGCGCCAGCAGCCCAGGGGCGCTTAACACTGAAGCTTTCTTT.

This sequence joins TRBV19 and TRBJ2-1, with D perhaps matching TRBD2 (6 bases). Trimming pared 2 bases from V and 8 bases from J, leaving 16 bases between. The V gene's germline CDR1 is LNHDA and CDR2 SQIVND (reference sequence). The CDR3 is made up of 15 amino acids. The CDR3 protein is CASSIQAGPGDEQFF. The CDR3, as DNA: TGTGCCAGTAGTATACAGGCCGGCCCGGGAGATGAGCAGTTCTTC.

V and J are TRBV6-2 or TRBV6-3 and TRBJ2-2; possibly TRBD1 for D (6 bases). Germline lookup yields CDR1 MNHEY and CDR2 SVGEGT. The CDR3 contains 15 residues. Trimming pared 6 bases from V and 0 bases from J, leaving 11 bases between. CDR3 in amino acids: CASSRTASNTGELFF. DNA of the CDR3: TGTGCCAGCAGCCGGACAGCCTCGAACACCGGGGAGCTGTTTTTT.

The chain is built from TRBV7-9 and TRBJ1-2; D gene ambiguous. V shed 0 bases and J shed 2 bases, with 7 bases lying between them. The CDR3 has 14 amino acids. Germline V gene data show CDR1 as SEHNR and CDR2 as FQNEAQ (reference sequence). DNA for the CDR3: TGTGCCAGCAGCTTAGCAGTGGCAAACTATGGCTACACCTTC. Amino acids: CASSLAVANYGYTF.

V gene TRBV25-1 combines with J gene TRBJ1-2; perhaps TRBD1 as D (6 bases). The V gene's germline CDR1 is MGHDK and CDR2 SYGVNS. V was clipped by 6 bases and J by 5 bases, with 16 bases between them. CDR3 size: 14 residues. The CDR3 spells CASRSTDSAYGYTF. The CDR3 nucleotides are TGTGCCAGCAGAAGTACGGACAGCGCGTATGGCTACACCTTC.

The CDR3 DNA follows: TGTGCCAGTAGTCCTTGGAGGGTGGCTAATGAAAAACTGTTTTTT. Its protein product is CASSPWRVANEKLFF. This rearrangement joins TRBV19 to TRBJ1-4; D call uncertain. CDR1 and CDR2 (germline): LNHDA, SQIVND (reference sequence). V was clipped by 5 bases and J by 3 bases, with 13 bases between them. The CDR3 runs to 15 residues.

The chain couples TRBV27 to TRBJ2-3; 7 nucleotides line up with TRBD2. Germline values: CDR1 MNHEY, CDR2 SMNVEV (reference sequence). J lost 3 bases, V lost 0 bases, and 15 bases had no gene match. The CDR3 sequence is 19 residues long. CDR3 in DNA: TGTGCCAGCAGTTTATCGGGGACTACATGGGGTAAGCGTACAGATACGCAGTATTTT. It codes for CASSLSGTTWGKRTDTQYF.

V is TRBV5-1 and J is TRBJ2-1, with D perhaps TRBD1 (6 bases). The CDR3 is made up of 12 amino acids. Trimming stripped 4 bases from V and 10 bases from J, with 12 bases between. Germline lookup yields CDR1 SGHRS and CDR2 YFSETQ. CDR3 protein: CASSMDREEQFF. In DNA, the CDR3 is TGCGCCAGCAGCATGGACAGAGAGGAGCAGTTCTTC.

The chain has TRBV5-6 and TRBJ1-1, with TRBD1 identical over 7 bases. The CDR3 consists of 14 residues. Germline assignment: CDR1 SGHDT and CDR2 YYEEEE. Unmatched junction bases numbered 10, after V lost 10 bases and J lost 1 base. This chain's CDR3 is CACWYGTANTEAFF. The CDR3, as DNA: TGTGCCTGTTGGTACGGGACAGCGAACACTGAAGCTTTCTTT.

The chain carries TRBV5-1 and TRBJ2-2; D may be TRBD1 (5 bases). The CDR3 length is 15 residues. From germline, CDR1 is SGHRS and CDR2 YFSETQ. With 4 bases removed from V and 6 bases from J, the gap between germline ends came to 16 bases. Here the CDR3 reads CASSPAQGGPGELFF. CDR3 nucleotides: TGCGCCAGCAGCCCCGCCCAGGGCGGTCCCGGGGAGCTGTTTTTT. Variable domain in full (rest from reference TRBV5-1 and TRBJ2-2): KAGVTQTPRYLIKTRGQQVTLSCSPISGHRSVSWYQQTPGQGLQFLFEYFSETQRNKGNFPGRFSGRQFSNSRSEMNVSTLELGDSALYLCASSPAQGGPGELFFGEGSRLTVL.

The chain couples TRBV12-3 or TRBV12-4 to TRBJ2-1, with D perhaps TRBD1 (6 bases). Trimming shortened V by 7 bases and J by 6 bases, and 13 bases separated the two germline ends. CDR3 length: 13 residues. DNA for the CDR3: TGTGCCAGCACCTTAGGGGGAATCAATGAGCAGTTCTTC. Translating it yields CASTLGGINEQFF.

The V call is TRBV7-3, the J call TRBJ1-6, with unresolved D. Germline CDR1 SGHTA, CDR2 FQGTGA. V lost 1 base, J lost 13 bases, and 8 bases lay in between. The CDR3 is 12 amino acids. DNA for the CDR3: TGTGCCAGCAGCTTAATAGGAGGGCCCCTCCACTTT. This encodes CASSLIGGPLHF.

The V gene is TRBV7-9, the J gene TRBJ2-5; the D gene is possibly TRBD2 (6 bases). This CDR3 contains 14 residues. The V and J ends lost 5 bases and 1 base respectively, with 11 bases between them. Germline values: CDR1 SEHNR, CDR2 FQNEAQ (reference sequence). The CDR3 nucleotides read TGTGCCAGCAGCGTCGCCGGGGGCCAAGAGACCCAGTACTTC. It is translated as CASSVAGGQETQYF.

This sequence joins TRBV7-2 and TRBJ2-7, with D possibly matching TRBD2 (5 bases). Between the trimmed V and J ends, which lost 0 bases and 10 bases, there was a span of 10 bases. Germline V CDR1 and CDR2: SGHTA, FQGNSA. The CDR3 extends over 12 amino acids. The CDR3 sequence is CASSLAVGDQYF. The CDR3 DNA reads TGTGCCAGCAGCTTAGCGGTCGGGGATCAGTACTTC. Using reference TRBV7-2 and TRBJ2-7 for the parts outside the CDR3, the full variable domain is GAGVSQSPSNKVTEKGKDVELRCDPISGHTALYWYRQSLGQGLEFLIYFQGNSAPDKSGLPSDRFSAERTGGSVSTLTIQRTQQEDSAVYLCASSLAVGDQYFGPGTRLTVT.